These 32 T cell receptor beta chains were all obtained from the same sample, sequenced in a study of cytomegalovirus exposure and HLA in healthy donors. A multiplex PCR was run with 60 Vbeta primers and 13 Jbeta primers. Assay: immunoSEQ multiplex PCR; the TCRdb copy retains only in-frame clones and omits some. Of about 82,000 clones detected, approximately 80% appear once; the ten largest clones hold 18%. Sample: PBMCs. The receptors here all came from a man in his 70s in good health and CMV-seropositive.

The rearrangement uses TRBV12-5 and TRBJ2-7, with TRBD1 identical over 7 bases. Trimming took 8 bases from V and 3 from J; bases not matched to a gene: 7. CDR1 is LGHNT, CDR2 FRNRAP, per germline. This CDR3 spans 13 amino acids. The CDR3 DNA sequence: TGTGCTAGTACTGCAGGGGGTAACTACGAGCAGTACTTC. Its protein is CASTAGGNYEQYF.

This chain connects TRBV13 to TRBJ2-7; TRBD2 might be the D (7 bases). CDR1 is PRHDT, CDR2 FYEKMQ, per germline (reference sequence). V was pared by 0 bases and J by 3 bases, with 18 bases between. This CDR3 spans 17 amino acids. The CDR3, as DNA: TGTGCCAGCAGCTTAGGCGGGGGGCAGGGTCTCCACTACGAGCAGTACTTC. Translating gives CASSLGGGQGLHYEQYF. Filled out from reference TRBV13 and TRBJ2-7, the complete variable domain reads AAGVIQSPRHLIKEKRETATLKCYPIPRHDTVYWYQQGPGQDPQFLISFYEKMQSDKGSIPDRFSAQQFSDYHSELNMSSLELGDSALYFCASSLGGGQGLHYEQYFGPGTRLTVT.

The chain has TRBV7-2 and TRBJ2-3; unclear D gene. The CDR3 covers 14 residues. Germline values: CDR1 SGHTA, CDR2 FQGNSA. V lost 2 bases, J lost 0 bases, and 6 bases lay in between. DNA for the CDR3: TGTGCCAGCAGCTTATTATTGAGCACAGATACGCAGTATTTT. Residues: CASSLLLSTDTQYF.

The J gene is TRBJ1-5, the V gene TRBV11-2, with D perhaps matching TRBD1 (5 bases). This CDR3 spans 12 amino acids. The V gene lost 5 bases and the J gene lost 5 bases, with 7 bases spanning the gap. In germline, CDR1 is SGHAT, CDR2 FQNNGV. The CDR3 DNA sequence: TGTGCCAGCAGCCTCAGGGATCAGCCCCAGCATTTT. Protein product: CASSLRDQPQHF. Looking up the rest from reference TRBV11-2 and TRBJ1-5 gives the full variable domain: EAGVAQSPRYKIIEKRQSVAFWCNPISGHATLYWYQQILGQGPKLLIQFQNNGVVDDSQLPKDRFSAERLKGVDSTLKIQPAKLEDSAVYLCASSLRDQPQHFGDGTRLSIL.

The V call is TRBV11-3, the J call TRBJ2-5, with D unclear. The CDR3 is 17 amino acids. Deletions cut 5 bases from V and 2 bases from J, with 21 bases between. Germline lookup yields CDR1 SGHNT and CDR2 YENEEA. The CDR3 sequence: CASSTRTRLRPQETQYF. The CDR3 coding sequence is TGTGCCAGCAGCACCCGCACCAGACTTAGGCCGCAAGAGACCCAGTACTTC.

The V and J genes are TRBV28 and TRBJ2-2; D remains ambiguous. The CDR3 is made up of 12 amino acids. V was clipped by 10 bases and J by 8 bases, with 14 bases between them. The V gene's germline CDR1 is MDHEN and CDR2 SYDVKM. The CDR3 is CATYHLLGELFF. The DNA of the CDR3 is TGTGCCACCTACCATCTTTTGGGGGAGCTGTTTTTT.

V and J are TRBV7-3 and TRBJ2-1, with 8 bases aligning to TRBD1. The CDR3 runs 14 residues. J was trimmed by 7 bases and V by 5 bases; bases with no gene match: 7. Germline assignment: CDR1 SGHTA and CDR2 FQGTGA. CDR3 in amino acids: CASSRGGTGNEQFF. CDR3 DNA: TGTGCCAGCAGCCGAGGCGGGACAGGTAATGAGCAGTTCTTC.

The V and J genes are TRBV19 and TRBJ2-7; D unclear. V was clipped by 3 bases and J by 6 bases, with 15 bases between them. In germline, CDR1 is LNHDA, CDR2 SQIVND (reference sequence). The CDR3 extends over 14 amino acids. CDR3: CASSIVTDSAEQYF. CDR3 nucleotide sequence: TGTGCCAGTAGTATCGTTACAGATTCGGCCGAGCAGTACTTC.

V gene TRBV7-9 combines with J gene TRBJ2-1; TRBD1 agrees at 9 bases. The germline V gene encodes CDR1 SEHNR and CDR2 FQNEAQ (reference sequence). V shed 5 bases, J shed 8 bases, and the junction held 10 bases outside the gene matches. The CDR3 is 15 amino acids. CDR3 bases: TGTGCCAGCAGCCCGGGACAGGGCCCTAGCGATGAGCAGTTCTTC. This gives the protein CASSPGQGPSDEQFF.

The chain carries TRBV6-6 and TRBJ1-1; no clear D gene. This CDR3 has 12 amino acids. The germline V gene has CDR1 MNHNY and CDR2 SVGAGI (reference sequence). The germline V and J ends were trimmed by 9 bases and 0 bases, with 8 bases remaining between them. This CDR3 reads CASGDLNTEAFF. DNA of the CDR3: TGTGCCAGTGGAGACCTGAACACTGAAGCTTTCTTT.

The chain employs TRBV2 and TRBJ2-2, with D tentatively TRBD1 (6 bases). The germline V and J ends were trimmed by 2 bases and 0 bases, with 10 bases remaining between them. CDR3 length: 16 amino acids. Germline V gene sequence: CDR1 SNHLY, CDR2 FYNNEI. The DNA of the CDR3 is TGTGCCAGCAGTGAATCCAGGGGTCCGAACACCGGGGAGCTGTTTTTT. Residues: CASSESRGPNTGELFF.

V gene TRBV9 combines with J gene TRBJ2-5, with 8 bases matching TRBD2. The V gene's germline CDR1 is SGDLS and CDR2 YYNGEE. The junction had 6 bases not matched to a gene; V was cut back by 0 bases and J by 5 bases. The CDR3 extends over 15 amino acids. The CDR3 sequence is CASSVAGGVEETQYF. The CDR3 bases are TGTGCCAGCAGCGTAGCCGGGGGGGTAGAGGAGACCCAGTACTTC. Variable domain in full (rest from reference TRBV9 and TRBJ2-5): DSGVTQTPKHLITATGQRVTLRCSPRSGDLSVYWYQQSLDQGLQFLIQYYNGEERAKGNILERFSAQQFPDLHSELNLSSLELGDSALYFCASSVAGGVEETQYFGPGTRLLVL.

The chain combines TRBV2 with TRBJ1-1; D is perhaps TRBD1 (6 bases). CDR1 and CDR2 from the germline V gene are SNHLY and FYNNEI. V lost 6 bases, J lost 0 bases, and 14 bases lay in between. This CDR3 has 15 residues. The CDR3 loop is CASRAWGGMNTEAFF. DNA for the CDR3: TGTGCCAGCAGGGCCTGGGGGGGCATGAACACTGAAGCTTTCTTT. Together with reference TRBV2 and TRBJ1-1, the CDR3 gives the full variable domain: EPEVTQTPSHQVTQMGQEVILRCVPISNHLYFYWYRQILGQKVEFLVSFYNNEISEKSEIFDDQFSVERPDGSNFTLKIRSTKLEDSAMYFCASRAWGGMNTEAFFGQGTRLTVV.

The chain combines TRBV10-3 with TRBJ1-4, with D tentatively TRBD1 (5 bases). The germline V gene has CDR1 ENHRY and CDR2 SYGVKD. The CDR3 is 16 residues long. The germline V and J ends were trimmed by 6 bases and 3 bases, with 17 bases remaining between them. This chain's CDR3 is CAIREVQVVSNEKLFF. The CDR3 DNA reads TGTGCCATCAGGGAGGTACAGGTGGTATCTAATGAAAAACTGTTTTTT.

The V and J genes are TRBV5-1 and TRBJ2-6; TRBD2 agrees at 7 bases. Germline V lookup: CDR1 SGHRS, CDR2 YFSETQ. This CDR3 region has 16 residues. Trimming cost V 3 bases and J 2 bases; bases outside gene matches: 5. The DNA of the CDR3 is TGCGCCAGCAGCTCGGGGGGAGATCCTGGGGCCAACGTCCTGACTTTC. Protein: CASSSGGDPGANVLTF.

CDR3 nucleotide sequence: TGTGCCAGCAGTTTATCCCAGAACACTGAAGCTTTCTTT. It yields the protein CASSLSQNTEAFF. J is TRBJ1-1 and V is TRBV28; D not certain. The V gene's germline CDR1 is MDHEN and CDR2 SYDVKM. The CDR3 is 13 residues long. Trimming removed 1 base from V and 1 base from J, with 4 bases in between.

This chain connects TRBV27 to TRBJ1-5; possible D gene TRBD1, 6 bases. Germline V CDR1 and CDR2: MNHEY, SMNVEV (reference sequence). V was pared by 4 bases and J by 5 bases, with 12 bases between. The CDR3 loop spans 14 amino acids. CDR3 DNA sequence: TGTGCCAGCAGTTCACAGGGAGCCGATCAGCCCCAGCATTTT. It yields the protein CASSSQGADQPQHF.

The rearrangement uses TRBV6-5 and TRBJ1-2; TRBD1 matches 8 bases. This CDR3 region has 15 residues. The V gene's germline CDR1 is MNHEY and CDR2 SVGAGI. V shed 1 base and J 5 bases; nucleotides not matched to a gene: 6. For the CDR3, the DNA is TGTGCCAGCAGTTACTTTCAGGGGGCAGGGTATGGCTACACCTTC. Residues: CASSYFQGAGYGYTF.

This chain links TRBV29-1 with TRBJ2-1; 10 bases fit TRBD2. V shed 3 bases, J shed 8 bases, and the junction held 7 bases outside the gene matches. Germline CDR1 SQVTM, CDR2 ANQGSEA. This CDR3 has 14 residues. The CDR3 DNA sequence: TGCAGCGTTGATGGTCTAGCGGGAGTCGATGAGCAGTTCTTC. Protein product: CSVDGLAGVDEQFF.

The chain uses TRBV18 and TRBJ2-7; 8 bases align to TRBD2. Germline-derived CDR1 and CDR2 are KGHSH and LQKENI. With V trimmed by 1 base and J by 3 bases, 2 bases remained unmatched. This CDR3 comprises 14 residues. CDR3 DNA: TGTGCCAGCTCACCACAGCGGGAGTTCTACGAGCAGTACTTC. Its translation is CASSPQREFYEQYF.

CDR3 region: CASNQGLSSYEQYF. CDR3 coding DNA: TGTGCCAGCAATCAGGGGCTAAGCTCCTACGAGCAGTACTTC. This chain joins TRBV7-2 and TRBJ2-7; a possible D gene is TRBD1 (6 bases). Germline V gene lookup returns CDR1 SGHTA and CDR2 FQGNSA. The V gene lost 7 bases and the J gene lost 0 bases, with 13 bases spanning the gap. The CDR3 sequence is 14 residues long.

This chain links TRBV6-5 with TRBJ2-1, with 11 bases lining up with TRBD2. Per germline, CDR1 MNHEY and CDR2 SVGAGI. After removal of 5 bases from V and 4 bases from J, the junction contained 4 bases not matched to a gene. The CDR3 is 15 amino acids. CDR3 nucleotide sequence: TGTGCCAGCAGTCAACTAGCGGGAGTTTACAATGAGCAGTTCTTC. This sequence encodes CASSQLAGVYNEQFF.

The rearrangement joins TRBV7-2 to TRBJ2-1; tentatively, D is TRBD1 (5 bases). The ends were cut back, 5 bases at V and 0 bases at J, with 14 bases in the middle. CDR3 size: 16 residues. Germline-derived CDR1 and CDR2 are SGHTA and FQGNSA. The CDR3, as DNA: TGTGCCAGCAGCAACAAGCGAAGGGGCTCCTACAATGAGCAGTTCTTC. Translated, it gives CASSNKRRGSYNEQFF.

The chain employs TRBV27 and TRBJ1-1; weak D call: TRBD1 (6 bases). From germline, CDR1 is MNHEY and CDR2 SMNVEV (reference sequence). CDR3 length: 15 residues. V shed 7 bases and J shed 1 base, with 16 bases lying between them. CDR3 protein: CASNIRTTGNTEAFF. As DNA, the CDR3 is TGTGCCAGCAATATACGTACGACAGGGAACACTGAAGCTTTCTTT.

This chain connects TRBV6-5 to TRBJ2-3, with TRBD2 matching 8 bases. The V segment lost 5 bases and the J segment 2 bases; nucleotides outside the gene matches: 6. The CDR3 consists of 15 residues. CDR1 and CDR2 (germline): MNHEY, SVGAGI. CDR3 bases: TGTGCCAGCAGTCACCGTAGCGGGGCCACAGATACGCAGTATTTT. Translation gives CASSHRSGATDTQYF.

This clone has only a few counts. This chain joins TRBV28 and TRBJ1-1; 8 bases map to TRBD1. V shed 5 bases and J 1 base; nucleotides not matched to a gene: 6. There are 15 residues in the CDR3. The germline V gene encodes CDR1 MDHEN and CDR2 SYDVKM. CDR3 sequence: CASSPGTGANTEAFF. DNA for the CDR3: TGTGCCAGCAGTCCGGGGACAGGCGCGAACACTGAAGCTTTCTTT.

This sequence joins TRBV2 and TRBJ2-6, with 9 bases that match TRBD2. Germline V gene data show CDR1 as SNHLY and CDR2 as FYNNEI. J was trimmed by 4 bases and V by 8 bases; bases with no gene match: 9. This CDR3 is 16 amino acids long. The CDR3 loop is CASCSGTSKGANVLTF. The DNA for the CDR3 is TGTGCCAGCTGCTCCGGGACTAGCAAGGGGGCCAACGTCCTGACTTTC. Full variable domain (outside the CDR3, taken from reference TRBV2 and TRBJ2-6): EPEVTQTPSHQVTQMGQEVILRCVPISNHLYFYWYRQILGQKVEFLVSFYNNEISEKSEIFDDQFSVERPDGSNFTLKIRSTKLEDSAMYFCASCSGTSKGANVLTFGAGSRLTVL.

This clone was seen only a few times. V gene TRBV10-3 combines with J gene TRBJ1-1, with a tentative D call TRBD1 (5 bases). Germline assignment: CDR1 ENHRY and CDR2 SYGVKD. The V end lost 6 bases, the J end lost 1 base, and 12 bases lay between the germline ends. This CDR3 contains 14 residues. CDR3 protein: CAIRTPGKNTEAFF. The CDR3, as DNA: TGTGCCATCAGGACTCCAGGGAAGAACACTGAAGCTTTCTTT.

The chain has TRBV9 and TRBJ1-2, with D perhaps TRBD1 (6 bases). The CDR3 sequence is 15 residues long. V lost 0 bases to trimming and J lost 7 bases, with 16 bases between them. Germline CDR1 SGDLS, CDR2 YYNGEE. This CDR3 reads CASSVEFGTQSGYTF. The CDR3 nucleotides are TGTGCCAGCAGCGTAGAGTTTGGGACACAGAGTGGCTACACCTTC.

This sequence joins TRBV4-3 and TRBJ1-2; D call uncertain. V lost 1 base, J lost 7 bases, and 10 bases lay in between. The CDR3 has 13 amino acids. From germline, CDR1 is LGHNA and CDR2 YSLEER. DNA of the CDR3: TGCGCCAGCAGCCAAGCGGGGTTCTCTGGCTACACCTTC. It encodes CASSQAGFSGYTF.

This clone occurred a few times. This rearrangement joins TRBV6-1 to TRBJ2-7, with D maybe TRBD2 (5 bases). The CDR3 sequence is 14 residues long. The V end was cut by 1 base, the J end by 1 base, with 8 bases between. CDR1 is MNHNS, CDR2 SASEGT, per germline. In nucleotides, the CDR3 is TGTGCCAGCAGTGAAGGGACTGGTTCCTACGAGCAGTACTTC. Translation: CASSEGTGSYEQYF.

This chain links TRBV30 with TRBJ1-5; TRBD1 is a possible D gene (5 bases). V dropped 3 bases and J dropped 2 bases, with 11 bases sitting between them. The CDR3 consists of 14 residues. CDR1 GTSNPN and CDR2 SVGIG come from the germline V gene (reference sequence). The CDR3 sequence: CAWSPGGGNQPQHF. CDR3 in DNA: TGTGCCTGGAGCCCCGGGGGGGGCAATCAGCCCCAGCATTTT.